The text below deals with one TCR beta chain. The data are from a study of shared clonotypes between healthy human individuals. The overall study: Donors had three CD4 naive, three CD4 memory, two CD8 naive and one CD8 memory plate apiece.

The CDR3 totals 13 residues. V was trimmed by 5 bases and J by 4 bases, leaving 10 bases between them. The V gene's germline CDR1 is SGHAT and CDR2 FQDESV (reference sequence). TCRdb keeps only in-frame clones here, not all; method: immunoSEQ multiplex PCR. The sample includes about 2 million clones, roughly 95% of them seen just once. Naivety among CD8 cells was defined by CD45RO negativity and positive CCR7 selection, thereby excluding terminally differentiated effector memory CD45RA+ cells. The chain carries TRBV11-1 and TRBJ2-3, with a tentative D call TRBD2 (6 bases). The sequence came from a man aged 18 to 30 in good health. Sequencing was performed on naive CD8+ T cells sorted from blood. The CDR3 coding sequence is TGTGCCAGCAGCCCCCCTAGCGCAGATACGCAGTATTTT. It encodes CASSPPSADTQYF.